The 15 T cell receptor beta chains presented below share a single source sample, sequenced in a study of beta chain features in type 1 diabetes. The study's findings and limits: Researchers report that Type 1 diabetes patients had moderately but significantly shorter TCRB CDR3s across all four CD4+ subsets.

No antigen is known for these receptors. The sequenced template was cDNA made from the entire isolated RNA. The table came from immunoSEQ multiplex PCR; TCRdb's copy has only in-frame clones and leaves some out. The table includes some 700,000 clones, 13% detected once. Sequenced material: naive CD4+ T cells from blood. The receptor source for this set is a man aged 18 to 35 with type 1 diabetes.

This clone was picked up a small number of times. The chain carries TRBV28 and TRBJ2-5; the D is unclear. V was trimmed by 4 bases and J by 6 bases, leaving 12 bases between them. Germline-derived CDR1 and CDR2 are MDHEN and SYDVKM. The CDR3 runs 13 residues. The CDR3 loop is CASSSPEIQTQYF. DNA of the CDR3: TGTGCCAGCAGTTCCCCTGAGATTCAGACCCAGTACTTC.

The sample holds a few counts of this clone. The chain is built from TRBV11-2 and TRBJ2-5; D ambiguous. Trimming shortened V by 6 bases and J by 5 bases, and 10 bases separated the two germline ends. Germline V gene lookup returns CDR1 SGHAT and CDR2 FQNNGV. The CDR3 has 12 residues. The CDR3 sequence: CASRDDRETQYF. The DNA of the CDR3 is TGTGCCAGCAGGGACGACCGGGAGACCCAGTACTTC.

As to this clone: The sample carries other DNA sequences with the same CDR3. This rearrangement joins TRBV7-9 to TRBJ1-3, with D unresolved. V was trimmed by 0 bases and J by 0 bases, leaving 3 bases between them. The CDR3 has 14 residues. Germline CDR1 reads SEHNR; CDR2 reads FQNEAQ (reference sequence). CDR3: CASSLAGSGNTIYF. CDR3 bases: TGTGCCAGCAGCTTAGCTGGCTCTGGAAACACCATATATTTT. The variable domain in full, completed from reference TRBV7-9 and TRBJ1-3, reads DTGVSQNPRHKITKRGQNVTFRCDPISEHNRLYWYRQTLGQGPEFLTYFQNEAQLEKSRLLSDRFSAERPKGSFSTLEIQRTEQGDSAMYLCASSLAGSGNTIYFGEGSWLTVV.

The chain employs TRBV5-6 and TRBJ1-2; 7 nucleotides align to TRBD1. CDR1 and CDR2 from the germline V gene are SGHDT and YYEEEE. V was pared by 2 bases and J by 8 bases, with 12 bases of the junction left unmatched. This CDR3 contains 15 residues. CDR3 in DNA: TGTGCCAGCAGCTTAAGGGGGCCGGGACAAGAAGGCTACACCTTC. As protein: CASSLRGPGQEGYTF.

This clone has only a few counts. V gene TRBV29-1 combines with J gene TRBJ2-7; perhaps TRBD2 as D (5 bases). The ends were cut back, 4 bases at V and 6 bases at J, with 19 bases in the middle. The length of the CDR3 is 14 residues. The V gene's germline CDR1 is SQVTM and CDR2 ANQGSEA. CDR3 sequence (DNA): TGCAGCGTTGGATGGACTTCAGGAGTGGGCGAGCAGTACTTC. Amino acids: CSVGWTSGVGEQYF.

The CDR3 region has the DNA TGTGCCTGGAGTCCCACCCGGACAGGTACGACGGGAACGTTCTTC. Protein: CAWSPTRTGTTGTFF. The chain couples TRBV30 to TRBJ2-1; 7 nucleotides agree with TRBD1. V lost 2 bases to trimming and J lost 15 bases; unmatched junction nucleotides: 19. Germline CDR1 is GTSNPN and CDR2 is SVGIG (reference sequence). This CDR3 region has 15 residues.

Only a few counts were recorded for this clone. The chain combines TRBV5-1 with TRBJ2-7, with a tentative D call TRBD1 (6 bases). This CDR3 has 13 amino acids. V lost 3 bases and J lost 6, with 13 bases in between. The germline CDR1 and CDR2 sequences are SGHRS and YFSETQ. Written as DNA, the CDR3 is TGCGCCAGCAGCTCAACAGGGAGCAGCGAGCAGTACTTC. The encoded protein is CASSSTGSSEQYF. Together with reference TRBV5-1 and TRBJ2-7, the CDR3 gives the full variable domain: KAGVTQTPRYLIKTRGQQVTLSCSPISGHRSVSWYQQTPGQGLQFLFEYFSETQRNKGNFPGRFSGRQFSNSRSEMNVSTLELGDSALYLCASSSTGSSEQYFGPGTRLTVT.

This clone was picked up a small number of times. The J gene is TRBJ2-1, the V gene TRBV4-1; 12 bases agree with TRBD2. Germline-derived CDR1 and CDR2 are MGHRA and YSYEKL. The CDR3 length is 17 residues. Trimming cost V 3 bases and J 0 bases; bases outside gene matches: 3. CDR3 DNA sequence: TGCGCCAGCAGCCAGGCTAGCGGGGGGGCCTCCTACAATGAGCAGTTCTTC. Amino acid sequence: CASSQASGGASYNEQFF.

To note about this clone: Other DNA variants within this sample encode the same CDR3. The chain has TRBV5-1 and TRBJ2-7, with 9 bases lining up with TRBD1. The CDR3 spans 14 residues. The V gene end was trimmed by 4 bases and the J gene end by 4 bases; junction bases not matched to a gene: 6. Per the germline V gene, CDR1 is SGHRS and CDR2 is YFSETQ. CDR3 bases: TGCGCCAGCAGCCCGGGACAGGGTGGATACGAGCAGTACTTC. It codes for CASSPGQGGYEQYF.

The genes are TRBV14 and TRBJ1-1; D call uncertain. This CDR3 comprises 13 residues. V shed 0 bases and J shed 6 bases, with 8 bases lying between them. Germline assignment: CDR1 SGHDN and CDR2 FVKESK. CDR3 sequence reads: CASSQDLTAEAFF. DNA of the CDR3: TGTGCCAGCAGCCAAGATTTAACAGCTGAAGCTTTCTTT.

This clone was counted a few times. The chain has TRBV25-1 and TRBJ2-5, with D possibly TRBD2 on 6 matching bases. The germline V gene encodes CDR1 MGHDK and CDR2 SYGVNS. The length of the CDR3 is 13 residues. V lost 1 base and J 5 bases, leaving 8 bases between the germline ends. The CDR3 sequence is CASSESGDETQYF. The CDR3 DNA reads TGTGCCAGCAGTGAATCGGGGGACGAGACCCAGTACTTC.

The table lists this clone with a few counts. V and J are TRBV7-9 and TRBJ1-1; 8 bases are shared with TRBD1. The CDR3 spans 15 residues. V shed 4 bases, J shed 6 bases, and the junction held 10 bases outside the gene matches. Germline V gene sequence: CDR1 SEHNR, CDR2 FQNEAQ (reference sequence). CDR3 protein: CASSSPNVQGAEAFF. The DNA for the CDR3 is TGTGCCAGCAGCTCCCCCAACGTACAGGGGGCTGAAGCTTTCTTT.

Only a few counts were recorded for this clone. The chain has TRBV4-1 and TRBJ2-5; D not resolved. The CDR3 is 13 residues long. Germline lookup yields CDR1 MGHRA and CDR2 YSYEKL. Trimming stripped 6 bases from V and 5 bases from J, with 13 bases between. The CDR3 spells CASRGRDRETQYF. In DNA, the CDR3 is TGCGCCAGCAGGGGTCGAGATCGGGAGACCCAGTACTTC.

The sample holds a few counts of this clone. The chain recombines TRBV16 with TRBJ1-5; perhaps TRBD1 as D (5 bases). V was shortened by 2 bases and J by 2 bases, with 10 bases between the two germline ends. There are 15 residues in the CDR3. Germline CDR1 is KGHSY and CDR2 is FQNENV. This CDR3 reads CASSQAGKGNQPQHF. The CDR3 DNA follows: TGTGCCAGCAGCCAAGCAGGGAAAGGCAATCAGCCCCAGCATTTT.

This clone appeared a single time. The CDR3 here is CASSYSGGEGYGYTF. For the CDR3, the DNA is TGTGCCAGCAGTTACTCGGGAGGGGAGGGCTATGGCTACACCTTC. This chain links TRBV6-6 with TRBJ1-2; D is perhaps TRBD1 (5 bases). Looked up from germline, CDR1 is MNHNY and CDR2 is SVGAGI (reference sequence). This CDR3 has 15 amino acids. V was trimmed by 0 bases and J by 4 bases, leaving 12 bases between them.